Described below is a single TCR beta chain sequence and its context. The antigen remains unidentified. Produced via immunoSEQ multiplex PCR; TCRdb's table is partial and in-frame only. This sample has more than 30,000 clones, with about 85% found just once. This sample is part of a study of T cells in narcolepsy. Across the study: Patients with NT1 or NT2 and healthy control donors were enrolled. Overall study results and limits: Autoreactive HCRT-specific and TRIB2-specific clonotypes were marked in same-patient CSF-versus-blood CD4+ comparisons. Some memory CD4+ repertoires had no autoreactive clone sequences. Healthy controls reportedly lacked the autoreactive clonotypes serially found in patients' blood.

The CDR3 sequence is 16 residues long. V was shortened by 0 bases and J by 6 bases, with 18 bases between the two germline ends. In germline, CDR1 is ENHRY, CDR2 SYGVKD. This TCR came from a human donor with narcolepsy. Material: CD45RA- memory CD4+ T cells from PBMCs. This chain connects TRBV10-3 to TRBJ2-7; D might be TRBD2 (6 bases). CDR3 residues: CAISESRASVQPEQYF. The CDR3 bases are TGTGCCATCAGTGAGTCTAGGGCTAGCGTCCAACCCGAGCAGTACTTC.